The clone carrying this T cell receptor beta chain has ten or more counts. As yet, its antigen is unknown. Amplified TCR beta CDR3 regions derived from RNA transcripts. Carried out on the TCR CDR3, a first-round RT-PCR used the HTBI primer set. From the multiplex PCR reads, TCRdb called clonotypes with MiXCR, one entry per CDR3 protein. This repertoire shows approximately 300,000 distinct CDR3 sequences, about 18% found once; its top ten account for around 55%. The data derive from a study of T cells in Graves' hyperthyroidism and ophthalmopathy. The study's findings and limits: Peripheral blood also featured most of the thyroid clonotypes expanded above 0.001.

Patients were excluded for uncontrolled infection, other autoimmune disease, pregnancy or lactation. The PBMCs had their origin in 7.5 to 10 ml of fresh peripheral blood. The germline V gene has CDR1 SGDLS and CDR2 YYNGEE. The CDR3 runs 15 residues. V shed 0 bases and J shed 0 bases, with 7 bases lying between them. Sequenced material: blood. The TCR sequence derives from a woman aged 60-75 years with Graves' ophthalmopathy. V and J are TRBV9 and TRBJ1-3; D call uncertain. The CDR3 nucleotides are TGTGCCAGCAGCGTAGGGGTGGGCTCTGGAAACACCATATATTTT. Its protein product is CASSVGVGSGNTIYF. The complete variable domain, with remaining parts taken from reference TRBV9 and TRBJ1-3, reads DSGVTQTPKHLITATGQRVTLRCSPRSGDLSVYWYQQSLDQGLQFLIQYYNGEERAKGNILERFSAQQFPDLHSELNLSSLELGDSALYFCASSVGVGSGNTIYFGEGSWLTVV.